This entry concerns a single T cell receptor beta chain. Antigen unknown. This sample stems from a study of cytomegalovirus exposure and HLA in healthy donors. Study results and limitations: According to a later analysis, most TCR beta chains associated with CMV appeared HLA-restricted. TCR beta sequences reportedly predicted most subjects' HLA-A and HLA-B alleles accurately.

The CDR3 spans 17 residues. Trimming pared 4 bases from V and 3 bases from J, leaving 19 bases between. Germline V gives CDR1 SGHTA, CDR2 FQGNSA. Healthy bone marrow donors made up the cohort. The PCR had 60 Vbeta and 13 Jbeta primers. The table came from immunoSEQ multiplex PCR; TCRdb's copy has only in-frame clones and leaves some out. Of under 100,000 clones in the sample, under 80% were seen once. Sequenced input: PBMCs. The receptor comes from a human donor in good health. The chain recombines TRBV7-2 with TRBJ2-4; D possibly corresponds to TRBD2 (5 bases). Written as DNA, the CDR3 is TGTGCCAGCAGCTCACAAGGACTCCTGAGGAGCAAAAACATTCAGTACTTC. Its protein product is CASSSQGLLRSKNIQYF.